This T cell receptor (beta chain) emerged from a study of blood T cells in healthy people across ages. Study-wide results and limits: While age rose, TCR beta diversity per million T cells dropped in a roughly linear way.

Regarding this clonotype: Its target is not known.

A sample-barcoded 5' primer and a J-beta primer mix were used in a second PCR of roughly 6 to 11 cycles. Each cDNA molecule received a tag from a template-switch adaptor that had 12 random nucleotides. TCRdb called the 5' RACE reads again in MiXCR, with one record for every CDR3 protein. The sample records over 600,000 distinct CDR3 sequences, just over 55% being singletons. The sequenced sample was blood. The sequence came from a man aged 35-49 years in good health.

The CDR3 loop reads CASTQSGGLYNEQFF. The CDR3 nucleotides read TGTGCCAGCACCCAATCTGGGGGTTTGTACAATGAGCAGTTCTTC. The chain joins TRBV28 to TRBJ2-1; D could derive from TRBD1 or TRBD2 (5 bases each). Trimming removed 7 bases at V and 4 bases at J, with 17 bases between. The germline CDR1 and CDR2 sequences are MDHEN and SYDVKM. CDR3 length: 15 amino acids.